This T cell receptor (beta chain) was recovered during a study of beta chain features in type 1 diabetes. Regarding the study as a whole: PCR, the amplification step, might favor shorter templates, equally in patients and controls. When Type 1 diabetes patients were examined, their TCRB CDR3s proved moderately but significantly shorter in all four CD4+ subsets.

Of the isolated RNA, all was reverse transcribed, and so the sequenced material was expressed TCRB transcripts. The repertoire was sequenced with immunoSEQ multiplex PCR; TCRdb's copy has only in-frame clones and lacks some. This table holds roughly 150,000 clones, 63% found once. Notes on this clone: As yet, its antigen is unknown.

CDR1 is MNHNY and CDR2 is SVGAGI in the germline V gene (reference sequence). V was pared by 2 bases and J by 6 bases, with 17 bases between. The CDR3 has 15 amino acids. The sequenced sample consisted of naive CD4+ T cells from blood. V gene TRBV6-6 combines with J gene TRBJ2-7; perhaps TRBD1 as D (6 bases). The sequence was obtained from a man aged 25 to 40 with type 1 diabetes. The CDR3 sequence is CASSYPQGAIGEQYF. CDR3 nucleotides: TGTGCCAGCAGTTACCCACAGGGCGCGATAGGCGAGCAGTACTTC.